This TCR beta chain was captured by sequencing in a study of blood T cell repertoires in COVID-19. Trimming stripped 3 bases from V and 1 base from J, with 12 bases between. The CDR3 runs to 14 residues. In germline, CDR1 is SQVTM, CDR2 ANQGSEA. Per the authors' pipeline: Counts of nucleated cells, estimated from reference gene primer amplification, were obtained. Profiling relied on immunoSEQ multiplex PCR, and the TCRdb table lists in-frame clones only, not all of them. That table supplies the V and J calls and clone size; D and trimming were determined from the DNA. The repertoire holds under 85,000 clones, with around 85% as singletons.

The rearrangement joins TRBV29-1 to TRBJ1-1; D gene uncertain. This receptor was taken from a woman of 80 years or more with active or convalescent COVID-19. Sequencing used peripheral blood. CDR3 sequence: CSVEQRIQNTEAFF. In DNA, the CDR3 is TGCAGCGTTGAGCAGCGGATTCAGAACACTGAAGCTTTCTTT.